This TCR beta chain was documented in a study of OX40 agonist ivuxolimab in advanced cancers. Profiled with immunoSEQ multiplex PCR; TCRdb holds only in-frame clones, not every one. The data contain over 35,000 clones, around 84% of them singletons. V lost 4 bases and J lost 5, with 8 bases in between. Germline CDR1 is SEHNR and CDR2 is FQNEAQ (reference sequence). The CDR3 sequence is 13 residues long. The J gene is TRBJ1-4, the V gene TRBV7-9, with unresolved D. The starting material was CD4+ or CD8+ T cells sorted from blood, obtained in a trial of the OX40 agonist ivuxolimab. The TCR sequence derives from an adult with an advanced solid tumor such as melanoma, head and neck, liver or kidney cancer. The CDR3 DNA reads as TGTGCCAGCAGCTCGAGACGCAATGAAAAACTGTTTTTT. It specifies CASSSRRNEKLFF.